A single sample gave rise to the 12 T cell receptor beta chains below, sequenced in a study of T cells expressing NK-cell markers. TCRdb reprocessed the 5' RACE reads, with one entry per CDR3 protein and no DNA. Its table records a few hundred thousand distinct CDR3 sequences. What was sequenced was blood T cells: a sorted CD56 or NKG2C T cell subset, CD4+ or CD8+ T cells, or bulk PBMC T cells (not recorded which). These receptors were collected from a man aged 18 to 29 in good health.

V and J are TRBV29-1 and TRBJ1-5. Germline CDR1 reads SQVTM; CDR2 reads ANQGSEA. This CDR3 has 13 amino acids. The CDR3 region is CSVVESGNQPQHF. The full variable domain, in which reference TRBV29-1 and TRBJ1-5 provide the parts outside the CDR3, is SAVISQKPSRDICQRGTSLTIQCQVDSQVTMMFWYRQQPGQSLTLIATANQGSEATYESGFVIDKFPISRPNLTFSTLTVSNMSPEDSSIYLCSVVESGNQPQHFGDGTRLSIL.

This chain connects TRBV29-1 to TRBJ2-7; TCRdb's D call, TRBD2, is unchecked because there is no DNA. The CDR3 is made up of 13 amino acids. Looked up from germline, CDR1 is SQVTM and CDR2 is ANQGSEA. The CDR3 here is CSVAGVTGYEQYF.

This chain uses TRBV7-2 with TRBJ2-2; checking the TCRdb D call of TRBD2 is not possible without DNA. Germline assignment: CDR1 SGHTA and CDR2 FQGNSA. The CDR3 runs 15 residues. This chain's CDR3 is CASRGTSGHGGELFF. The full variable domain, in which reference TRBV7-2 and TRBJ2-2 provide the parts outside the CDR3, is GAGVSQSPSNKVTEKGKDVELRCDPISGHTALYWYRQSLGQGLEFLIYFQGNSAPDKSGLPSDRFSAERTGGSVSTLTIQRTQQEDSAVYLCASRGTSGHGGELFFGEGSRLTVL.

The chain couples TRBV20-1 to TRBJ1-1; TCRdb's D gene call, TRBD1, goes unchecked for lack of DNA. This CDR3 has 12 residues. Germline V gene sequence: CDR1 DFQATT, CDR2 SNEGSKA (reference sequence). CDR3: CSALPTSGTAFF.

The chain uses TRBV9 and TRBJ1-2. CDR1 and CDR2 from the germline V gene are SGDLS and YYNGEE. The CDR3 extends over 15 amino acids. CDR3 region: CASSVGAGREAGYTF.

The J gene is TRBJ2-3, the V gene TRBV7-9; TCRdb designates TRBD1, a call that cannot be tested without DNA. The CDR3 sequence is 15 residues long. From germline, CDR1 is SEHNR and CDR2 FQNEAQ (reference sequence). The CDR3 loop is CASSQMKGPTDTQYF.

The CDR3 sequence is CASSYSGGGNQETQYF. The chain links TRBV6-5 to TRBJ2-5; TCRdb's D call of TRBD1 is untestable without DNA. Germline CDR1 reads MNHEY; CDR2 reads SVGAGI. There are 16 residues in the CDR3.

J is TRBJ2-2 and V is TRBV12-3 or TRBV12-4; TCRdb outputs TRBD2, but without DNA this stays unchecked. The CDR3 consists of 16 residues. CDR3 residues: CASRASGGRVTGELFF.

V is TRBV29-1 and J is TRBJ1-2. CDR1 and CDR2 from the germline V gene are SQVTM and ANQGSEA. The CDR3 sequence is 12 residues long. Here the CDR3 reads CSISRVNYGYTF. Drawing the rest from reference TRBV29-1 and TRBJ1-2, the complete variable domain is SAVISQKPSRDICQRGTSLTIQCQVDSQVTMMFWYRQQPGQSLTLIATANQGSEATYESGFVIDKFPISRPNLTFSTLTVSNMSPEDSSIYLCSISRVNYGYTFGSGTRLTVV.

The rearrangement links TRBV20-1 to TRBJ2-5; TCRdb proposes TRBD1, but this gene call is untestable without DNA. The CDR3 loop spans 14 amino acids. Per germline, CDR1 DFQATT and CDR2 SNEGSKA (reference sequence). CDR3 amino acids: CSAPRQGGWETQYF.

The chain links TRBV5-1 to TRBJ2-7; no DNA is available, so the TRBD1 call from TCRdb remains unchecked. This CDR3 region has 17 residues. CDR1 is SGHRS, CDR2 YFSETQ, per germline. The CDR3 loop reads CASSLGPTTRFNYEQYF.

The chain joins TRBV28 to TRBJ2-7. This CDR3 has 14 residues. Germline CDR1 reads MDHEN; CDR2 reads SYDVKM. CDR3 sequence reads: CASVGARPYYEQYF.